What follows are 2 T cell receptor beta chains derived from one specimen sequenced in a study of beta chain features in type 1 diabetes. Findings and caveats of the study: Across all four CD4+ subsets, people with type 1 diabetes showed modestly shorter TCRB CDR3s.

As every portion of the isolated RNA was reverse transcribed, the sequencing read expressed TCRB transcripts. Using immunoSEQ multiplex PCR, the repertoire was profiled, and TCRdb retains in-frame clones only, with some absent. The top ten hold 0.04% of the sample, which has some 640,000 clones, more than 12% seen once. These TCRs' antigens remain unknown. What was sequenced was naive CD4+ T cells from blood. These receptors all stem from a man aged 18 to 29 with type 1 diabetes.

The chain links TRBV9 to TRBJ2-4, with D possibly being TRBD1 (6 bases). With 3 bases removed from V and 4 bases from J, the gap between germline ends came to 14 bases. This CDR3 has 15 residues. Germline V gene sequence: CDR1 SGDLS, CDR2 YYNGEE. For the CDR3, the DNA is TGTGCCAGCAGCGGTCCCACAGGGAATAAAAACATTCAGTACTTC. Residues: CASSGPTGNKNIQYF. Filled out from reference TRBV9 and TRBJ2-4, the complete variable domain reads DSGVTQTPKHLITATGQRVTLRCSPRSGDLSVYWYQQSLDQGLQFLIQYYNGEERAKGNILERFSAQQFPDLHSELNLSSLELGDSALYFCASSGPTGNKNIQYFGAGTRLSVL.

The chain uses TRBV4-2 and TRBJ2-3; 12 bases match TRBD2. The germline CDR1 and CDR2 sequences are LGHNA and YNFKEQ. The CDR3 is made up of 19 amino acids. The trim removed 4 bases at V and 3 bases at J, leaving 14 bases unmatched. The CDR3 nucleotides read TGTGCCAGCAGCCTGAGCCTCCGCCCGGGACTAGCGGGTACAGATACGCAGTATTTT. This codes for CASSLSLRPGLAGTDTQYF.